Listed below are T cell receptor beta chains from one sample, sequenced in a study of neurological immune-mediated disorders. Using its own MiXCR run on the 5' RACE reads, TCRdb lists one record per CDR3 protein. The sample records tens of thousands of distinct CDR3 sequences, roughly 13% being singletons. Sample: PBMCs. The receptors derive from a female donor with HTLV-1-associated myelopathy (HAM/TSP). CDR3s include the opening cysteine and the closing phenylalanine or tryptophan. D genes are given only for firm matches. Size tells how often a clone was seen (once, few, many) or the class of an expanded clone, and some rows leave it out.

TRBJ2-2	medium-sized	-	TRBV20-1	TGCAGTGCTGCGGCCCTTACACCGGGACGTTTGGCCGGGGAGCTGTTTTTT	CSAAALTPGRLAGELFF
TRBJ2-4	many	-	TRBV4-1	TGCGCCAGCAGCCATCCCCTTTTGGGCAGGGCTAAAAACATTCAGTACTTC	CASSHPLLGRAKNIQYF
TRBJ2-3	many	-	TRBV24-1	TGTGCCACCAGTGATTCCTGGACAGCTAGCACAGATACGCAGTATTTT	CATSDSWTASTDTQYF
TRBJ2-1	many	-	TRBV7-9	TGTGCCAGCAGTCAGCTATCCGGGCCCCTTAATGAGCAGTTCTTC	CASSQLSGPLNEQFF
TRBJ2-3	many	TRBD2	TRBV20-1	TGCAGTGCTAGAAGAAGCGGGGGCACAGATACGCAGTATTTT	CSARRSGGTDTQYF
TRBJ2-3	many	TRBD2	TRBV11-2	TGTGCCAGCAGCTCCCGAAGCGGGGGGGCGTTAGATACGCAGTATTTT	CASSSRSGGALDTQYF
TRBJ1-2	many	-	TRBV7-8	TGTGCCAGCAGCTCAACAGCTACTGTTAACTATGGCTACACCTTC	CASSSTATVNYGYTF
TRBJ2-7	many	TRBD1	TRBV27	TGTGCCAGCAGTTTCATGACAGGGCCCGACGAGCAGTACTTC	CASSFMTGPDEQYF
TRBJ2-1	many	TRBD2	TRBV14	TGTGCCAGCAGCCCGGGACTAACCTACAATGAGCAGTTCTTC	CASSPGLTYNEQFF
TRBJ2-1	-	-	TRBV7-6	TGTGCCAGCAGCCCCACGGGGGGCCCTTCCTACAATGAGCAGTTCTTC	CASSPTGGPSYNEQFF
TRBJ2-1	many	-	TRBV5-1	TGCGCCAGCAGCCAACAGGGTTACAATGAGCAGTTCTTC	CASSQQGYNEQFF
TRBJ2-7	many	-	TRBV27	TGTGCCAGCAGTTTAACAGACATGGGTTCCTACGAGCAGTACTTC	CASSLTDMGSYEQYF
TRBJ2-5	-	-	TRBV12-3/TRBV12-4	TGTGCCAGCAGCCCCCTAATAGGGAGCTTCATGACCCAGTACTTC	CASSPLIGSFMTQYF
TRBJ2-7	many	-	TRBV27	TGTGCCAGCAGCCCGGGATTCGCGTACGAGCAGTACTTC	CASSPGFAYEQYF
TRBJ2-1	medium-sized	TRBD2	TRBV7-2	TGTGCCAGCAGCCTACTAGCGGCCTCCTACAATGAGCAGTTCTTC	CASSLLAASYNEQFF
TRBJ2-1	many	TRBD2	TRBV2	TGTGCCAGCGGCGGAACTCGGACTAGCGGGAGGGATGAGCAGTTCTTC	CASGGTRTSGRDEQFF